These 10 T cell receptor beta chains share one sample of origin, sequenced in a study of radiation and T cells in renal cell carcinoma. Time point: blood 2 weeks post-SBRT. Treatment specified: 15 Gy SBRT to primary tumor, nephrectomy 4 weeks later. The method was immunoSEQ multiplex PCR; TCRdb's version includes in-frame clones alone and lacks a portion of them. Of more than 100,000 clones listed, about 88% are singletons. This specimen consisted of blood, obtained from a patient whose treatment included radiotherapy and nephrectomy. The receptor set was obtained from a woman in her sixties or seventies with renal cell carcinoma.

This clone came up once. This chain uses TRBV27 with TRBJ1-2; tentatively, D is TRBD1 (6 bases). Trimming took off 6 bases at V and 9 bases at J, with 14 bases between the two ends. The CDR3 length is 12 residues. CDR1 is MNHEY and CDR2 is SMNVEV in the germline V gene (reference sequence). The CDR3 sequence is CASRVQGSSYTF. As DNA, the CDR3 is TGTGCCAGCAGGGTCCAGGGGTCCAGCTACACCTTC.

The chain recombines TRBV5-4 with TRBJ1-2; TRBD1 agrees at 8 bases. Germline V lookup: CDR1 SGHNT, CDR2 YYREEE (reference sequence). V lost 2 bases to trimming and J lost 8 bases; unmatched junction nucleotides: 5. The CDR3 sequence is 13 residues long. The CDR3, as DNA: TGTGCCAGCAGCTTTTCAGGGGGCCTGGGCTACACCTTC. Translation gives CASSFSGGLGYTF. Complete variable domain (other parts from reference TRBV5-4 and TRBJ1-2): ETGVTQSPTHLIKTRGQQVTLRCSSQSGHNTVSWYQQALGQGPQFIFQYYREEENGRGNFPPRFSGLQFPNYSSELNVNALELDDSALYLCASSFSGGLGYTFGSGTRLTVV.

The J gene is TRBJ1-1, the V gene TRBV2; D might be TRBD1 (5 bases). CDR1 is SNHLY and CDR2 is FYNNEI in the germline V gene. The CDR3 contains 17 residues. Between the trimmed V and J ends, which lost 7 bases and 2 bases, there was a span of 23 bases. The CDR3, as DNA: TGTGCCAGCATGAACCGGAGGGGAGGGACCGTTAACACTGAAGCTTTCTTT. This sequence encodes CASMNRRGGTVNTEAFF. The whole variable domain, remainder taken from reference TRBV2 and TRBJ1-1, is EPEVTQTPSHQVTQMGQEVILRCVPISNHLYFYWYRQILGQKVEFLVSFYNNEISEKSEIFDDQFSVERPDGSNFTLKIRSTKLEDSAMYFCASMNRRGGTVNTEAFFGQGTRLTVV.

This chain uses TRBV2 with TRBJ1-1; TRBD1 might be the D (5 bases). Germline CDR1 SNHLY, CDR2 FYNNEI. The CDR3 covers 14 residues. Trimming took off 1 base at V and 4 bases at J, with 10 bases between the two ends. The CDR3 spells CASSEGRGSTEAFF. In DNA, the CDR3 is TGTGCCAGCAGTGAAGGGCGGGGGAGCACTGAAGCTTTCTTT.

V usage is TRBV6-1 and J usage is TRBJ2-7; TRBD1 aligns across 8 bases. This CDR3 is built from 14 residues. Germline trimming cut 2 bases from V and 5 bases from J; bases unmatched to any gene: 5. CDR1 and CDR2 from the germline V gene are MNHNS and SASEGT. The DNA of the CDR3 is TGTGCCAGCAGTGAAAAAGGACAGGGTAACGAGCAGTACTTC. As protein: CASSEKGQGNEQYF.

This chain connects TRBV6-1 to TRBJ1-1; TRBD1 aligns across 8 bases. J was trimmed by 3 bases and V by 4 bases; bases with no gene match: 1. The length of the CDR3 is 13 residues. In germline, CDR1 is MNHNS, CDR2 SASEGT. The CDR3 reads CASSGQGYTEAFF. In DNA, the CDR3 is TGTGCCAGCAGTGGACAGGGGTACACTGAAGCTTTCTTT.

The V call is TRBV6-5, the J call TRBJ2-7; TRBD1 matches 8 bases. Germline lookup yields CDR1 MNHEY and CDR2 SVGAGI. After removal of 7 bases from V and 5 bases from J, the junction contained 7 bases not matched to a gene. The CDR3 sequence is 13 residues long. CDR3 loop: CASKQQGGHEQYF. The CDR3 nucleotides are TGTGCCAGCAAACAACAGGGGGGTCACGAGCAGTACTTC.

This chain uses TRBV19 with TRBJ1-5; 7 bases align to TRBD1. The CDR3 totals 16 residues. Trimming took 7 bases from V and 0 from J; bases not matched to a gene: 9. Germline V gene sequence: CDR1 LNHDA, CDR2 SQIVND (reference sequence). CDR3: CASTGGQSYSNQPQHF. In DNA, the CDR3 is TGTGCCAGTACTGGGGGACAGAGCTATAGCAATCAGCCCCAGCATTTT.

The rearrangement links TRBV2 to TRBJ1-2; D might be TRBD1 (5 bases). Germline V gives CDR1 SNHLY, CDR2 FYNNEI. V lost 1 base to trimming and J lost 0 bases, with 9 bases between them. CDR3 length: 15 amino acids. CDR3 coding DNA: TGTGCCAGCAGTGAAGTCCCCAGGGCTAACTATGGCTACACCTTC. Translation gives CASSEVPRANYGYTF.

Concerning this clone: At one end the junction does not follow the germline gene, possibly because of a read error. The rearrangement uses TRBV13 and TRBJ2-5, with TRBD2 matching over 11 bases. There are 15 residues in the CDR3. The germline gives CDR1 PRHDT, CDR2 FYEKMQ (reference sequence). The CDR3 is CASSLRTSGQEAQYF. CDR3 sequence (DNA): TGTGCCAGCAGCTTACGGACTAGCGGGCAAGAGGCCCAGTACTTC.